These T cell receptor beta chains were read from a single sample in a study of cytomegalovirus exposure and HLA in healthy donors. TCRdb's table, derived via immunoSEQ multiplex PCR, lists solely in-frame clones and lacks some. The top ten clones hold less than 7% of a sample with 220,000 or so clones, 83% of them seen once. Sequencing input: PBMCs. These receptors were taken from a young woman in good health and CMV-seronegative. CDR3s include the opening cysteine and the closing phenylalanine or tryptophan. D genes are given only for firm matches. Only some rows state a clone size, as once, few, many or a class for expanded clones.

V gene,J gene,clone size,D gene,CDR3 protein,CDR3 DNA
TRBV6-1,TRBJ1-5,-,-,CASSEVDGNQPQHF,TGTGCCAGCAGTGAAGTCGACGGTAATCAGCCCCAGCATTTT
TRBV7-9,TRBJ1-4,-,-,CASSFQGKLFF,TGTGCCAGCAGCTTCCAGGGGAAACTGTTTTTT
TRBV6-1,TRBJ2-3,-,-,CASSEPGSRSPTNTQYF,TGTGCCAGCAGTGAACCTGGAAGCAGGAGCCCGACAAATACGCAGTATTTT
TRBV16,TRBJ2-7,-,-,CASSPGAYEQYF,TGTGCCAGCAGCCCTGGGGCCTACGAGCAGTACTTC
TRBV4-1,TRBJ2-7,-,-,CASSQDDPGPKGYEQYF,TGCGCCAGCAGCCAAGATGACCCGGGCCCCAAGGGCTACGAGCAGTACTTC
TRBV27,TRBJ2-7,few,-,CASSTPYEQYF,TGTGCCAGCAGTACCCCTTACGAGCAGTACTTC
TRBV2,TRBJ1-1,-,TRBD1,CASRPPSDRAQGAFF,TGTGCCAGCAGGCCCCCTTCGGACAGGGCACAAGGAGCTTTCTTT
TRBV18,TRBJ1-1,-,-,CASSPEDTLNTEAFF,TGTGCCAGCTCACCCGAGGACACCCTGAACACTGAAGCTTTCTTT
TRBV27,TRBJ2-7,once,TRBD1,CASTSSGTGDWQQYF,TGTGCCAGCACGTCTTCCGGGACAGGGGATTGGCAGCAGTACTTC
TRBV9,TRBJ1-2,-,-,CASTTLEENYGYTF,TGTGCCAGCACCACTCTAGAGGAGAACTATGGCTACACCTTC
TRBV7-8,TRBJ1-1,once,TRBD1,CASSLQSTGFTEAFF,TGTGCCAGCAGCTTACAGTCGACAGGGTTCACTGAAGCTTTCTTT
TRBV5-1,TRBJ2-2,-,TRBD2,CASSLGLAGAPSGELFF,TGCGCCAGCAGCCTGGGACTAGCGGGAGCTCCATCCGGGGAGCTGTTTTTT
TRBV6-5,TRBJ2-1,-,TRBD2,CASSYSAGGHNEQFF,TGTGCCAGCAGTTACTCGGCGGGGGGTCACAATGAGCAGTTCTTC
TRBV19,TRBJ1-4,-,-,CASIPTGSGEKLFF,TGTGCCAGTATCCCGACCGGGAGTGGCGAAAAACTGTTTTTT
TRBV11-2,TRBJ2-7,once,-,CASSLVLYEQYF,TGTGCCAGCAGCTTAGTCTTGTACGAGCAGTACTTC
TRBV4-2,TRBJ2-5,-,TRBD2,CASSQWAGGQVETQYF,TGTGCCAGCAGCCAATGGGCGGGGGGGCAGGTAGAGACCCAGTACTTC
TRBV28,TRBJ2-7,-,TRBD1,CASRQGLSYEQYF,TGTGCCAGTCGACAGGGCCTCTCCTACGAGCAGTACTTC
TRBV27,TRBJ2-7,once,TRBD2,CASSLKLADSYEQYF,TGTGCCAGCAGTTTAAAACTAGCGGACTCCTACGAGCAGTACTTC
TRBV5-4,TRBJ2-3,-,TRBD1,CASSSTGTGSTDTQYF,TGTGCCAGCAGCTCTACCGGGACAGGGAGCACAGATACGCAGTATTTT
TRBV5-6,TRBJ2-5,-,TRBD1,CASSLAGTGGQETQYF,TGTGCCAGCAGCTTGGCGGGGACAGGGGGACAAGAGACCCAGTACTTC
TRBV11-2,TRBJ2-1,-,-,CASSLVRLGGASQFF,TGTGCCAGCAGTCTAGTAAGACTGGGGGGGGCTTCGCAGTTCTTC
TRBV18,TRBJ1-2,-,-,CASSPEGEAYGYTF,TGTGCCAGCTCACCGGAAGGGGAGGCCTATGGCTACACCTTC
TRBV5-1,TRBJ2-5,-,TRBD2,CASSLAVGAGGTRETQYF,TGCGCCAGCAGCTTGGCCGTGGGGGCCGGGGGGACTAGAGAGACCCAGTACTTC
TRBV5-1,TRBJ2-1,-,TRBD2,CASRTLAGGHNEQFF,TGCGCCAGCAGAACGTTAGCGGGGGGTCACAATGAGCAGTTCTTC
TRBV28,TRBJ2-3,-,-,CASSLRDFTDTQYF,TGTGCCAGCAGTCTCAGGGATTTCACAGATACGCAGTATTTT
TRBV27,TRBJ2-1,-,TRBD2,CASSLSLAGVNNEQFF,TGTGCCAGCAGTTTATCTTTGGCGGGAGTGAACAATGAGCAGTTCTTC
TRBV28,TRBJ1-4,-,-,CASSLLNEKLFF,TGTGCCAGCAGTTTGTTGAATGAAAAACTGTTTTTT
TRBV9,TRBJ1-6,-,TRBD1,CASSTTAVTGGSSPLHF,TGTGCCAGCAGCACCACGGCAGTTACAGGGGGCTCTTCACCCCTCCACTTT
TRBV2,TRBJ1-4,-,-,CASSQTKANEKLFF,TGTGCCAGCAGTCAGACAAAGGCTAATGAAAAACTGTTTTTT
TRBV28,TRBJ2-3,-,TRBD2,CASSRNSGPTDTQYF,TGTGCCAGCAGCCGCAATAGCGGGCCCACAGATACGCAGTATTTT
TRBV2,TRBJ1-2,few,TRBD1,CASSEGVWAGGGYTF,TGTGCCAGCAGTGAAGGGGTTTGGGCAGGGGGTGGCTACACCTTC
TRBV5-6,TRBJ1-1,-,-,CASSLKLGRSDTEAFF,TGTGCCAGCAGCTTGAAGTTGGGGCGTTCGGACACTGAAGCTTTCTTT
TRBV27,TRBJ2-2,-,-,CASPPGPAIFTGELFF,TGTGCCAGCCCACCCGGACCGGCCATCTTCACCGGGGAGCTGTTTTTT
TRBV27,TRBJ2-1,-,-,CASSRGAGYNEQFF,TGTGCCAGCAGTAGGGGGGCAGGTTACAATGAGCAGTTCTTC
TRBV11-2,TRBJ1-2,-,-,CASSPTRASNYGYTF,TGTGCCAGCAGCCCCACCAGGGCATCCAACTATGGCTACACCTTC